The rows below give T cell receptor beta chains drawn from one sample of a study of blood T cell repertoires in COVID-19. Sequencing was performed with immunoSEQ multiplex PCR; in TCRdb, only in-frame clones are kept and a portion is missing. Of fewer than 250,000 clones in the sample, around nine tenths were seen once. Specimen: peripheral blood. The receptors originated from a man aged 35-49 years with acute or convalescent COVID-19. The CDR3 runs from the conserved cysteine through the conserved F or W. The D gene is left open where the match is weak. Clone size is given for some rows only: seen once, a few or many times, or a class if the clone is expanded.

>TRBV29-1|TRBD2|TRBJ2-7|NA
TGCAGCGTGTGGGAGGGCAACGAGCAGTACTTC
CSVWEGNEQYF
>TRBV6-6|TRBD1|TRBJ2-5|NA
TGTGCCAGCAGTTACCGGGGACAGGACTCCGCCAGGACCCAGTACTTC
CASSYRGQDSARTQYF
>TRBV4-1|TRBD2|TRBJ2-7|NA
TGCGCCAGCAGCCTCGGGACTAGCGGGGTGTACGAGCAGTACTTC
CASSLGTSGVYEQYF
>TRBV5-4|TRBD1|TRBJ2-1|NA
TGTGCCAGCAGCTTGGCCGTCGGCAGGGCAAGGGGGCACAATGAGCAGTTCTTC
CASSLAVGRARGHNEQFF
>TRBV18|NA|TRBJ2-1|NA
TGTGCCAGCTCCGAGGGTGGGCGCTCCTACAATGAGCAGTTCTTC
CASSEGGRSYNEQFF
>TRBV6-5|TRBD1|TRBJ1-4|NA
TGTGCCAGCAGTTTAGGACAGGGCCTAGCCGAAAAACTGTTTTTT
CASSLGQGLAEKLFF
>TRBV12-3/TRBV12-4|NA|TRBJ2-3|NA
TGTGCCAGCATATCTATAAACACAGATACGCAGTATTTT
CASISINTDTQYF
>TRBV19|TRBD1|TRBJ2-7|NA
TGTGCCAGTAGTCCGACAGGGGACCCACAGATCTACGAGCAGTACTTC
CASSPTGDPQIYEQYF
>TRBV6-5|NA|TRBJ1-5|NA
TGTGCCAGCAGTTATGGGCATCAGGGACAGCCCCAGCATTTT
CASSYGHQGQPQHF
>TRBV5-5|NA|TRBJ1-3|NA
TGTGCCAGCAGCTTGCGCAGGGGAGAGAACACCATATATTTT
CASSLRRGENTIYF
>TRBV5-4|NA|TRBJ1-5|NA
TGTGCCAGCAGCTTGGATGCAAGCCAGCCCCAGCATTTT
CASSLDASQPQHF
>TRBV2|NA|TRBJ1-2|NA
TGTGCCAGCAAGGCGGGATATGGCTACACCTTC
CASKAGYGYTF
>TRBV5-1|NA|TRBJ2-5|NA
TGCGCCAGCAGAATGCCCAGTCAGGTCCAAGAGACCCAGTACTTC
CASRMPSQVQETQYF
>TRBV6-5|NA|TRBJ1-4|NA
TGTGCCAGCAGCAGTCAGGGTAATAATGAAAAACTGTTTTTT
CASSSQGNNEKLFF
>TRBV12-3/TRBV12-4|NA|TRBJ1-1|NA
TGTGCCAGCAGGGAGGGATCGTTCACTGAAGCTTTCTTT
CASREGSFTEAFF
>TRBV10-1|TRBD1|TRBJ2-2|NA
TGCGCCATCCGACTTAGGGACAGGGCGGCCGGGGAGCTGTTTTTT
CAIRLRDRAAGELFF
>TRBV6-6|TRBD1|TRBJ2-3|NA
TGTGCCAGCAGATACGGACAGGGGGCTACAGATACGCAGTATTTT
CASRYGQGATDTQYF
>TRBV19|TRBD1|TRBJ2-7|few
TGTGCCAGTAGTATTACCGACAGGGCCCCTTACGAGCAGTACTTC
CASSITDRAPYEQYF
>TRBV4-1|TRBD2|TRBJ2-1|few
TGCGCCAGCAGCCAGTTGCGGACTAGCGGGGCTGATGAGCAGTTCTTC
CASSQLRTSGADEQFF
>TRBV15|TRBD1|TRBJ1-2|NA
TGTGCCACCAGCAGAGAAGGGGGCCTCGGGAATGGCTACACCTTC
CATSREGGLGNGYTF
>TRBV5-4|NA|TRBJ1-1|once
TGTGCCAGCAGCCACCTACAGGGATCTAGCACTGAAGCTTTCTTT
CASSHLQGSSTEAFF
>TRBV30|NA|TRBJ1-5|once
TGTGCCTGGAGCCTAGACCTGAGCCACGGTCAGCCCCAGCATTTT
CAWSLDLSHGQPQHF
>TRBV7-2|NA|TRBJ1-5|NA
TGTGCCAGCAGCCCCTCAGGGTATCAGCCCCAGCATTTT
CASSPSGYQPQHF
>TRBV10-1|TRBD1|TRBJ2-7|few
TGCGCCAGCACTGGGGACCTGGGGTTGAGGGGGATGATGAGGACAGGGCCTTACGAGCAGTACTTC
CASTGDLGLRGMMRTGPYEQYF
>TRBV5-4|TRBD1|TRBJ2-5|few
TGTGCCAGCAGCTTTCCCGGGGACAGGGGCGAGACCCAGTACTTC
CASSFPGDRGETQYF
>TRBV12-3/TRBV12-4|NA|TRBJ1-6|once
TGTGCCAGCAACCGGGGTGGGGGCAGATCCCTCCACTTT
CASNRGGGRSLHF
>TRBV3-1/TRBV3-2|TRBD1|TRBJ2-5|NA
TGTGCCAGCAGCCAGCTCCCGGGACAGACACAAGAGACCCAGTACTTC
CASSQLPGQTQETQYF